These T cell receptor beta chains were read from a single sample in a study of regulatory dendritic cells for organ transplantation. Sequencing was performed with immunoSEQ multiplex PCR; in TCRdb, only in-frame clones are kept and a portion is missing. The sample lists about 10,000 clones, roughly 65% seen once, with 0.45% to 0.7% in the top ten. What these receptors recognize is not known. The specimen sequenced was naive CD4+ T cells from blood cultured with dendritic cells. The source is a human donor in good health. CDR3s include the opening cysteine and the closing phenylalanine or tryptophan. Each record gives: V gene, clone size, J gene, CDR3 protein. Not all rows give a size; the values are once, few, many and, for expanded clones, a class.

>TRBV2|NA|TRBJ1-6
CASDTGQGRTPLHF
>TRBV5-8|few|TRBJ1-2
CASSRADRGWGYTF
>TRBV10-3|few|TRBJ2-1
CAISDSGGTYNEQFF
>TRBV7-2|NA|TRBJ1-3
CASSIGQGHSGNTIYF
>TRBV7-9|NA|TRBJ2-1
CASSLAELAGAGRGEQFF
>TRBV29-1|NA|TRBJ2-5
CSVESPSGGAWETQYF
>TRBV7-8|NA|TRBJ2-7
CASSLAGMTYEQYF
>TRBV18|NA|TRBJ1-1
CASSPPNLQGRTEAFF
>TRBV10-3|NA|TRBJ1-2
CAISEGRGNYGYTF
>TRBV19|NA|TRBJ2-3
CASRSYTDTQYF
>TRBV6-1|NA|TRBJ2-5
CASSEAQETQYF
>TRBV18|medium-sized|TRBJ1-2
CASSQQGLPGYGYTF
>TRBV5-4|NA|TRBJ1-1
CASSDRQTYTEAFF
>TRBV10-3|NA|TRBJ1-1
CAISDGGGTEAFF
>TRBV15|NA|TRBJ2-3
CATSRAAGDTQYF
>TRBV11-1|NA|TRBJ2-5
CASSPAGGAWETQYF
>TRBV18|NA|TRBJ1-1
CASSPRAASRLDTEAFF
>TRBV4-1|NA|TRBJ2-5
CASSHLTGRQETQYF
>TRBV15|NA|TRBJ2-1
CATSRGGGPLNNEQFF
>TRBV5-1|NA|TRBJ1-4
CASSYRGIINEKLFF
>TRBV1|once|TRBJ2-3
CTSSQQKDSHRHTQYF
>TRBV19|NA|TRBJ2-2
CASRILAGNTGELFF
>TRBV4-3|NA|TRBJ1-2
CASSQELRSGPYGYTF
>TRBV5-1|NA|TRBJ1-5
CASSEDSNNQPQHF
>TRBV27|few|TRBJ1-5
CATKGQGRNQPQHF
>TRBV19|few|TRBJ1-1
CASMGTVFTEAFF
>TRBV5-4|NA|TRBJ2-2
CASSSASGPNTGELFF
>TRBV9|NA|TRBJ1-2
CASSAGGVGSNYGYTF
>TRBV6-1|NA|TRBJ1-1
CASSSWGGSGTEAFF
>TRBV10-3|NA|TRBJ2-2
CATTGGYTGELFF
>TRBV11-2|NA|TRBJ2-3
CASSLIPGGPPDTQYF
>TRBV27|NA|TRBJ1-2
CASSRRDRQSYPYGYTF
>TRBV5-6|few|TRBJ2-7
CASSFARAYEQYF
>TRBV2|NA|TRBJ2-5
CASRLAGGLQETQYF
>TRBV25-1|NA|TRBJ1-1
CAHSPGGANTEAFF
>TRBV5-1|few|TRBJ2-2
CASSVGQGANTGELFF
>TRBV12-5|few|TRBJ1-1
CASGLVRGGWMNTEAFF
>TRBV6-5|NA|TRBJ2-3
CASSSRAGRHTDTQYF
>TRBV6-6|NA|TRBJ2-2
CASSPTGVGTGELFF
>TRBV7-6|few|TRBJ1-1
CASSFQGDTEAFF
>TRBV6-5|NA|TRBJ1-5
CASSRDRVGNQPQHF
>TRBV6-5|NA|TRBJ2-3
CATSPGQLTDTQYF
>TRBV4-3|NA|TRBJ1-1
CASSQGQGRGTEAFF
>TRBV21-1|few|TRBJ1-4
CASIPGTGKRGTNEKLFF
>TRBV5-1|NA|TRBJ1-4
CASSVTGTGSEKLFF
>TRBV18|few|TRBJ1-5
CASSPREDRGLQPQHF
>TRBV6-6|NA|TRBJ1-1
CASSYGRGVTEAFF
>TRBV27|NA|TRBJ2-2
CASSVRGQTGLNTGELFF
>TRBV5-4|few|TRBJ2-1
CASRAGTDPYNEQFF
>TRBV19|few|TRBJ2-7
CASSRTGDPLTYEQYF
>TRBV10-1|few|TRBJ1-4
CASSGAGGNEKLFF
>TRBV11-2|NA|TRBJ2-5
CASSFVTEQETQYF
>TRBV18|NA|TRBJ1-1
CASSGLVNTEAFF
>TRBV6-6|NA|TRBJ2-4
CASSTDYLAKNIQYF
>TRBV6-5|NA|TRBJ1-1
CASSRLGEKAFF